The T cell receptor (beta chain) under discussion was sequenced for a study of T cell responses to AZD1222 COVID-19 vaccine. The repertoire was sequenced with immunoSEQ multiplex PCR; TCRdb's copy has only in-frame clones and lacks some. The repertoire holds 130,000 to 150,000 clones, with 75% to 90% as singletons. This CDR3 has 17 amino acids. Germline V gives CDR1 LNHDA, CDR2 SQIVND (reference sequence). V lost 5 bases, J lost 1 base, and 17 bases lay in between. The sequencing used peripheral blood, collected on day 0 of AZD1222 vaccination. This receptor was taken from an adult in good health. The chain employs TRBV19 and TRBJ2-2; possibly TRBD2 for D (5 bases). The CDR3 reads CASSPLKLVGNTGELFF. CDR3 bases: TGTGCCAGTAGTCCACTCAAACTAGTAGGGAACACCGGGGAGCTGTTTTTT.